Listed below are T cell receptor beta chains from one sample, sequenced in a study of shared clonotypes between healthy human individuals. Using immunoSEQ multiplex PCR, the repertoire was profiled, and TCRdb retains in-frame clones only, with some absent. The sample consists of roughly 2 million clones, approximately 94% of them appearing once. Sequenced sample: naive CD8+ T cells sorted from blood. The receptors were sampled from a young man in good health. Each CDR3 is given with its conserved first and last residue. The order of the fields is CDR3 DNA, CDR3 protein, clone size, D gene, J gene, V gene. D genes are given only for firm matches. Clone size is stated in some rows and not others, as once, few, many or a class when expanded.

DNA: TGCGCCAGCAGCCCCGGGACTAGCGGGAGGGCCTTTCTGGATGAGCAGTTCTTC; CDR3: CASSPGTSGRAFLDEQFF; size: .; D: TRBD2; J: TRBJ2-1; V: TRBV5-1
DNA: TGTGCCAGCAGTTACTCTGAGGCCGGAGGCTACACCTTC; CDR3: CASSYSEAGGYTF; size: .; D: .; J: TRBJ1-2; V: TRBV6-5
DNA: TGTGCCAGCAGAATAGCGGGAGATTTTGATACGCAGTATTTT; CDR3: CASRIAGDFDTQYF; size: .; D: TRBD2; J: TRBJ2-3; V: TRBV27
DNA: TGCGCCAGCAGTGAGGAAGGGATACCAGAGACCCAGTACTTC; CDR3: CASSEEGIPETQYF; size: .; D: .; J: TRBJ2-5; V: TRBV10-1
DNA: TGTGCCAGCAGTGAAGACAGGTCCTACGAGCAGTACTTC; CDR3: CASSEDRSYEQYF; size: .; D: .; J: TRBJ2-7; V: TRBV6-1
DNA: TGTGCCAGCAGTGGAAGTAGGGATACGCAGTATTTT; CDR3: CASSGSRDTQYF; size: .; D: .; J: TRBJ2-3; V: TRBV25-1
DNA: TGTGCCAGCAGCCAAGATTCATGGAGGGAGACCCAGTACTTC; CDR3: CASSQDSWRETQYF; size: .; D: .; J: TRBJ2-5; V: TRBV14
DNA: TGTGCCTGGAGCCTCTTGGGCGGGAGTTTGAATGAGCAGTTCTTC; CDR3: CAWSLLGGSLNEQFF; size: .; D: TRBD2; J: TRBJ2-1; V: TRBV30
DNA: TGCGCCAGCAGCCAAGATGGCCTGGGACAGGGCTACTATGGCTACACCTTC; CDR3: CASSQDGLGQGYYGYTF; size: .; D: TRBD1; J: TRBJ1-2; V: TRBV4-1
DNA: TGTGCCAGCAGTTTACCATCGGGACAGGGAGGGTCCTACGAGCAGTACTTC; CDR3: CASSLPSGQGGSYEQYF; size: .; D: TRBD1; J: TRBJ2-7; V: TRBV28
DNA: TGTGCCACCGGACAGGGGATACAGCCCCAGCATTTT; CDR3: CATGQGIQPQHF; size: .; D: TRBD1; J: TRBJ1-5; V: TRBV19
DNA: TGTGCCAGCAGCGTAAGTCAGGGCCCCTTCGAGCAGTACTTC; CDR3: CASSVSQGPFEQYF; size: .; D: .; J: TRBJ2-7; V: TRBV9
DNA: TGTGCCAGCAGCCCCTCGTTCTCCTACGAGCAGTACTTC; CDR3: CASSPSFSYEQYF; size: .; D: .; J: TRBJ2-7; V: TRBV28
DNA: TGTGCCAGCAGCCAATCAACCGGGACAGGGCAGACCCAGTACTTC; CDR3: CASSQSTGTGQTQYF; size: .; D: TRBD1; J: TRBJ2-5; V: TRBV7-9
DNA: TGTGCCTGGAGTGTACAAGGGCCGGGAGAGCAGTACTTC; CDR3: CAWSVQGPGEQYF; size: once; D: .; J: TRBJ2-7; V: TRBV30
DNA: TGTGCCAGCAGCTTAGACCGACAGGGAGGGACTGAAGCTTTCTTT; CDR3: CASSLDRQGGTEAFF; size: .; D: TRBD1; J: TRBJ1-1; V: TRBV11-2
DNA: TGTGCCAGCTACCTCCAGGGGAGCTATGAAGAGACCCAGTACTTC; CDR3: CASYLQGSYEETQYF; size: .; D: .; J: TRBJ2-5; V: TRBV5-6
DNA: TGTGCCAGCAGCTTATGGGACGGTTCCTACAATGAGCAGTTCTTC; CDR3: CASSLWDGSYNEQFF; size: .; D: .; J: TRBJ2-1; V: TRBV7-2
DNA: TGCGCCAGCAGCCAGTATACCCCAGGGAAGTCCACTGAAGCTTTCTTT; CDR3: CASSQYTPGKSTEAFF; size: once; D: .; J: TRBJ1-1; V: TRBV4-3
DNA: TGTGCCAGCAAACTAGCGGGGCCCCTCACAGATACGCAGTATTTT; CDR3: CASKLAGPLTDTQYF; size: .; D: TRBD2; J: TRBJ2-3; V: TRBV6-5
DNA: TGCGCCAGCAGCCTTGGCACAACCCCTGTGGACACTGAAGCTTTCTTT; CDR3: CASSLGTTPVDTEAFF; size: .; D: .; J: TRBJ1-1; V: TRBV4-1
DNA: TGTGCCAGCAGCTTATTCGGGGGCCCGGCGGATCAGCCCCAGCATTTT; CDR3: CASSLFGGPADQPQHF; size: .; D: .; J: TRBJ1-5; V: TRBV7-9
DNA: TGCGCCAGCAGCCCGGCCAGGGGGAACTCCTACGAGCAGTACTTC; CDR3: CASSPARGNSYEQYF; size: .; D: TRBD1; J: TRBJ2-7; V: TRBV5-1
DNA: TGTGCCAGCCTCTACTCCCCCGGCTACGAGCAGTACTTC; CDR3: CASLYSPGYEQYF; size: .; D: .; J: TRBJ2-7; V: TRBV6-5
DNA: TGTGCCAGCAGCTTAGAGTTGATGTACAATGAGCAGTTCTTC; CDR3: CASSLELMYNEQFF; size: .; D: .; J: TRBJ2-1; V: TRBV7-8
DNA: TGTGCCAGCAGCGCGACGGGGTATGAGCAGTTCTTC; CDR3: CASSATGYEQFF; size: .; D: .; J: TRBJ2-1; V: TRBV9
DNA: TGTGCCAGCAGCTCCCCGACTAGCGGGGTAAATGAGCAGTTCTTC; CDR3: CASSSPTSGVNEQFF; size: .; D: TRBD2; J: TRBJ2-1; V: TRBV5-6
DNA: TGTGCCAGCAGTACCAGGGGGGCGTCCTACGAGCAGTACTTC; CDR3: CASSTRGASYEQYF; size: .; D: .; J: TRBJ2-7; V: TRBV28
DNA: TGTGCCAGCGGCCTCCAGGGGGCGTCGGGTGAGCAGTTCTTC; CDR3: CASGLQGASGEQFF; size: .; D: TRBD1; J: TRBJ2-1; V: TRBV13
DNA: TGCGCCAGCACCCCCTGGGGGGGCCAAGAGACCCAGTACTTC; CDR3: CASTPWGGQETQYF; size: .; D: TRBD2; J: TRBJ2-5; V: TRBV5-1
DNA: TGTGCCAGCAGTCCCGACGGTGCAACTAATGAAAAACTGTTTTTT; CDR3: CASSPDGATNEKLFF; size: .; D: .; J: TRBJ1-4; V: TRBV6-5
DNA: TGTGCCAGCAGTTTTAGCAGATACAATGAGCAGTTCTTC; CDR3: CASSFSRYNEQFF; size: .; D: .; J: TRBJ2-1; V: TRBV27
DNA: TGTGCCAGCTCACCGGACAGGGAAAGATACAATGAGCAGTTCTTC; CDR3: CASSPDRERYNEQFF; size: once; D: TRBD1; J: TRBJ2-1; V: TRBV18
DNA: TGTGCCAGCAGCAGCACCGGGGCGTTAGCCTACGAGCAGTACTTC; CDR3: CASSSTGALAYEQYF; size: .; D: .; J: TRBJ2-7; V: TRBV7-9
DNA: TGTGCCAGCAGCTACGGGGCCAGCGAATACGAGCAGTACTTC; CDR3: CASSYGASEYEQYF; size: .; D: .; J: TRBJ2-7; V: TRBV5-6
DNA: TGCGCCAGCAGCATTCTAGACAGGGGCGTTGGAGATACGCAGTATTTT; CDR3: CASSILDRGVGDTQYF; size: .; D: TRBD1; J: TRBJ2-3; V: TRBV4-1
DNA: TGTGCCAGCAGGGACAGGGCGGACACTGAAGCTTTCTTT; CDR3: CASRDRADTEAFF; size: .; D: TRBD1; J: TRBJ1-1; V: TRBV6-1
DNA: TGTGCCAGCAGCTCGACAGGGACTGACAATGAGCAGTTCTTC; CDR3: CASSSTGTDNEQFF; size: .; D: .; J: TRBJ2-1; V: TRBV5-4
DNA: TGCGCCAGCAGCCAAGCATGGGGCAGGGAGGGGAGCGGCGAGCAGTACTTC; CDR3: CASSQAWGREGSGEQYF; size: .; D: TRBD2; J: TRBJ2-7; V: TRBV4-1